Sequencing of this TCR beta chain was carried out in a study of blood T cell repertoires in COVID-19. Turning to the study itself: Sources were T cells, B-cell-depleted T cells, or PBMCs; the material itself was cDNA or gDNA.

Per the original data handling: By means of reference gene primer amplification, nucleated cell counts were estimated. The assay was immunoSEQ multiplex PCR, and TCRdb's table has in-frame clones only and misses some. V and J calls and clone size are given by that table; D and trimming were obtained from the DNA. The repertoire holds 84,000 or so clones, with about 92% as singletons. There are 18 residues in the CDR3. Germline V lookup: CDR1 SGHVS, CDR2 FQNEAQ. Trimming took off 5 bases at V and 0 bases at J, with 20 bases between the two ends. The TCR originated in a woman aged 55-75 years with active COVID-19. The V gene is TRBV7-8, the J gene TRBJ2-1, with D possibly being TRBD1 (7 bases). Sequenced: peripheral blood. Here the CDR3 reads CASSPGGTLPRSYNEQFF. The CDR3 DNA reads TGTGCCAGCAGCCCAGGGGGGACTCTACCCCGCTCCTACAATGAGCAGTTCTTC.